This TCR beta chain was sequenced in a study of human T cells and chemical hapten exposure. Time point meaning: pre-sensitization, week 0. Described treatment: therapeutic diphenylcyclopropenone sensitization with weekly scalp DPC. This clonotype was seen only a few times. TCRdb passed the RACE reads through MiXCR, listing each CDR3 protein once. Of under 110,000 distinct CDR3 sequences in the sample, 12% were seen once. Trimming cost V 3 bases and J 8 bases; bases outside gene matches: 10. The CDR3 spans 16 residues. Germline CDR1 SGDLS, CDR2 YYNGEE. This sequence originates from a woman aged 45-59 years with alopecia areata. Some clones in this sample may be carry-over from other donors' samples. The sequencing here drew on whole blood, taken in connection with sensitization to the hapten diphenylcyclopropenone (DPC). The chain employs TRBV9 and TRBJ1-6, with TRBD1 matching 8 bases. DNA of the CDR3: TGTGCCAGCAGCGGAACGACAGGGGTATGGGATTCACCCCTCCACTTT. This sequence encodes CASSGTTGVWDSPLHF.